These 10 T cell receptor beta chains came from one sample sequenced in a study of blood T cell repertoires in COVID-19. The repertoire was sequenced with immunoSEQ multiplex PCR; TCRdb's copy has only in-frame clones and lacks some. The sample includes approximately 290,000 clones, approximately 85% of them seen just once. Sequenced: peripheral blood. These receptors came from a human donor with COVID-19, enrolled during active disease. The donor label of this sample is uncertain.

V is TRBV11-2 and J is TRBJ1-2; the match to TRBD1 covers 7 bases. V was clipped by 3 bases and J by 4 bases; unmatched bases: 5. The germline gives CDR1 SGHAT, CDR2 FQNNGV. The CDR3 runs to 14 residues. CDR3 nucleotides: TGTGCCAGCAGCTTGGCAGGGGGGACCTATGGCTACACCTTC. Its protein product is CASSLAGGTYGYTF.

The V gene is TRBV18, the J gene TRBJ1-4; D is ambiguous. The germline gives CDR1 KGHSH, CDR2 LQKENI. The V end was cut by 2 bases, the J end by 6 bases, with 7 bases between. CDR3 length: 13 residues. This CDR3 reads CASSPGQDEKLFF. CDR3 DNA: TGTGCCAGCTCACCAGGGCAGGATGAAAAACTGTTTTTT.

In this sample, this clone turned up once. The gene calls are TRBV11-2 and TRBJ2-7; the match to TRBD1 covers 12 bases. The junction had 4 bases not matched to a gene; V was cut back by 5 bases and J by 2 bases. CDR3 length equals 15 residues. Germline assignment: CDR1 SGHAT and CDR2 FQNNGV. CDR3 DNA sequence: TGTGCCAGCAGCCCGGGGACAGGGGGCACCTACGAGCAGTACTTC. Its translation: CASSPGTGGTYEQYF.

The V gene is TRBV5-1, the J gene TRBJ1-1; D gene uncertain. V was shortened by 7 bases and J by 3 bases, with 16 bases between the two germline ends. The CDR3 covers 14 residues. The germline V gene encodes CDR1 SGHRS and CDR2 YFSETQ. CDR3 protein: CASGNRPGDTEAFF. The CDR3 bases are TGCGCCAGCGGAAACAGACCCGGCGACACTGAAGCTTTCTTT.

This rearrangement joins TRBV12-3 or TRBV12-4 to TRBJ1-3, with D perhaps TRBD1 (6 bases). This CDR3 is built from 13 residues. V dropped 5 bases and J dropped 2 bases, with 7 bases sitting between them. The CDR3 coding sequence is TGTGCCAGCAGTACAGGGACTGGAAACACCATATATTTT. Amino acids: CASSTGTGNTIYF.

The chain employs TRBV6-6 and TRBJ1-1, with 10 bases that match TRBD1. V was pared by 1 base and J by 4 bases, with 6 bases of the junction left unmatched. The CDR3 extends over 16 amino acids. Germline CDR1 is MNHNY and CDR2 is SVGAGI (reference sequence). This chain's CDR3 is CASSYLRQGAGTEAFF. CDR3 coding DNA: TGTGCCAGCAGTTACTTACGACAGGGGGCTGGCACTGAAGCTTTCTTT.

The J gene is TRBJ1-3, the V gene TRBV7-8; D gene ambiguous. Per germline, CDR1 SGHVS and CDR2 FQNEAQ. This CDR3 has 14 residues. V was pared by 5 bases and J by 0 bases, with 8 bases between. CDR3 nucleotides: TGTGCCAGCAGCCCTACGAACTCTGGAAACACCATATATTTT. Translation: CASSPTNSGNTIYF.

This rearrangement joins TRBV10-3 to TRBJ1-5; 8 nucleotides align to TRBD1. Germline V gene data show CDR1 as ENHRY and CDR2 as SYGVKD. CDR3 size: 12 residues. After removal of 3 bases from V and 9 bases from J, the junction contained 1 base not matched to a gene. The CDR3 reads CAISDGTGPQHF. CDR3 DNA sequence: TGTGCCATCAGTGATGGGACAGGGCCCCAGCATTTT.

The chain recombines TRBV10-1 with TRBJ1-2, with D perhaps matching TRBD1 (6 bases). Germline V CDR1 and CDR2: WNHNN, SYGVQD (reference sequence). The CDR3 length is 12 residues. The V gene lost 10 bases and the J gene lost 8 bases, with 17 bases spanning the gap. The CDR3 reads CAMGQGSDGYTF. In DNA form, the CDR3 reads TGCGCCATGGGGCAGGGGTCGGACGGCTACACCTTC.

The chain employs TRBV30 and TRBJ1-4, with D tentatively TRBD1 (6 bases). Trimming left V 4 bases short and J 8 bases short, with 11 bases between. Germline values: CDR1 GTSNPN, CDR2 SVGIG (reference sequence). There are 12 residues in the CDR3. CDR3 loop: CAWTGETEKLFF. The DNA of the CDR3 is TGTGCCTGGACAGGGGAAACCGAAAAACTGTTTTTT.